The TCR beta chain described here comes from a study of technical replicates of blood from a few donors (dated by TCRdb to 2016 to 2017). The library was made by the immunoSEQ multiplex PCR assay. TCRdb carries this immuneACCESS record with in-frame sequences only. Its versions omit some clonotypes, under half of them owing to an unresolved V gene in the studies checked, with the rest unexplained. The sample table holds around 62,000 clones, of which about 97% were seen once. The ten top clones hold 0.2% to 0.3% of the sample. For this clone: No antigen is known for it. No base qualities exist here, and no much larger clone lies one base off it.

Counted from cysteine to phenylalanine, this CDR3 has 13 amino acids. Only CDR3 DNA remains: 39 bases, in frame from the first base. Between the V and J ends, shortened by 2 bases and 2 bases respectively, the junction contains 6 bases. CDR1 MDHEN and CDR2 SYDVKM are derived from the germline V gene. The sequence is built from TRBV28 and TRBJ1-2, and perhaps TRBD1 as D gene, on 6 matching bases. This clonotype originated in a human donor in good health. Input material: T cells isolated from PBMCs. The nucleotide sequence is given as TGTGCCAGCAGTTTAGGACAGAACTATGGCTACACCTTC. It translates as CASSLGQNYGYTF.